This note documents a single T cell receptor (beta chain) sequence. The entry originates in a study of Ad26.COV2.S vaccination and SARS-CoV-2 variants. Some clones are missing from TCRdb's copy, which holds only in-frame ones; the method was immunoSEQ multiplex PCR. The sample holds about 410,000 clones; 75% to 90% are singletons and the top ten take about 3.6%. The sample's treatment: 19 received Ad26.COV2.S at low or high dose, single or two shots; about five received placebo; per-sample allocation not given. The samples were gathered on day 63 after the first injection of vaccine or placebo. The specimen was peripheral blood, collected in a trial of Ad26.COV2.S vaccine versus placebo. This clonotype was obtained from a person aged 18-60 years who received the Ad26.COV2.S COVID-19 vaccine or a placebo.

CDR3 DNA sequence: TGTGCCAGCAGCCAAGTTGGTGCGGGGGCGGGGGAGACCCAGTACTTC. It translates to CASSQVGAGAGETQYF. This chain uses TRBV7-6 with TRBJ2-5; a possible D gene is TRBD2 (7 bases). V was cut by 5 bases and J by 5 bases, with 21 bases left in between. CDR1 and CDR2 (germline): SGHVS, FNYEAQ. The CDR3 runs 16 residues.